This T cell receptor (beta chain) was sequenced during a study of OX40 agonist ivuxolimab in advanced cancers. The overall study: Ivuxolimab doses were 0.01, 0.1, 0.3, 1.5, 3 or 10 mg/kg every 2 weeks. In three patients, partial responses were observed, one with hepatocellular carcinoma and two with cutaneous melanoma. Patients with hepatocellular carcinoma, melanoma, renal cell or head and neck cancer made up the dose-escalation patients.

The CDR3 contains 11 residues. Per germline, CDR1 DFQATT and CDR2 SNEGSKA (reference sequence). V lost 0 bases and J 14 bases, leaving 13 bases between the germline ends. The sampling schedule covered blood at baseline, cycle 4 day 1, and cycle 7 day 1. The data were produced by immunoSEQ multiplex PCR, yet TCRdb's version contains in-frame clones alone and is incomplete. The table lists 95,000 or so clones, around 92% of them singletons. The genes are TRBV20-1 and TRBJ1-2; D unclear. The TCR sequence derives from an adult with an advanced solid tumor such as melanoma, head and neck, liver or kidney cancer. The sequencing used CD4+ or CD8+ T cells sorted from blood, collected in a trial of the OX40 agonist ivuxolimab. Written as DNA, the CDR3 is TGCAGTGCTAGAGATGCAGGTTCCTGGACCTTC. This codes for CSARDAGSWTF.